A single sample is the source of the 14 T cell receptor beta chains below, sequenced in a study of neoadjuvant anti-PD-1 for oral cavity cancer (dated by TCRdb to about 2021). The sample's time point label is to be understood as: before neoadjuvant nivolumab. The library was obtained by the immunoSEQ multiplex PCR assay. Entries here come from immuneACCESS through TCRdb and include only in-frame sequences with V and J called. Some clones fail to appear in such tables; in the studies checked, an unresolved V gene covers under half of the shortfall, and the cause of the remainder is unknown. The sample includes about 13,000 clones, with about two thirds observed a single time. The ten largest clones represent approximately 3.1% of the sample. Sequenced material: PBMCs, taken before nivolumab (anti-PD-1) treatment. These TCRs come from a person aged 35-80 years with oral cavity squamous cell carcinoma.

V and J are TRBV5-5 and TRBJ1-4; a possible D gene is TRBD1 (5 bases). V gave up 0 bases and J gave up 8 bases, with 23 bases separating them. Germline assignment: CDR1 SGHKS and CDR2 YYEKEE (reference sequence). CDR3 length: 18 residues. CDR3 bases: TGTGCCAGCAGCTTGGGGTCAGGGTGGTATTTGGATTCGGAAAAACTGTTTTTT. This translates into CASSLGSGWYLDSEKLFF.

With respect to this clone: At one end the junction does not follow the germline gene, possibly because of a read error. The chain has TRBV5-1 and TRBJ2-5, with D maybe TRBD2 (6 bases). CDR1 SGHRS and CDR2 YFSETQ come from the germline V gene. This CDR3 is 14 amino acids long. In DNA, the CDR3 is TGCGCCAGCAGCTTGGGGCGGGACCAGGAGACCCAGTACTTC. It codes for CASSLGRDQETQYF.

This clone was counted a single time. This chain joins TRBV27 and TRBJ1-1; D might be TRBD1 (5 bases). The V gene's germline CDR1 is MNHEY and CDR2 SMNVEV (reference sequence). The CDR3 covers 12 residues. Deletions cut 6 bases from V and 7 bases from J, with 12 bases between. CDR3 residues: CASRRGGGEAFF. CDR3 nucleotides: TGTGCCAGCAGGAGGGGAGGTGGTGAAGCTTTCTTT.

V is TRBV9 and J is TRBJ2-6; D is undetermined. CDR3 length: 16 amino acids. The V and J ends lost 0 bases and 0 bases respectively, with 7 bases between them. Germline CDR1 SGDLS, CDR2 YYNGEE. CDR3 nucleotides: TGTGCCAGCAGCGTAGGCGGAGTCTCTGGGGCCAACGTCCTGACTTTC. Translated, it gives CASSVGGVSGANVLTF.

The genes are TRBV4-2 and TRBJ1-3; 10 nucleotides match TRBD1. CDR3 length equals 15 residues. J gave up 4 bases and V 6 bases, and 6 bases lay outside the gene matches. From germline, CDR1 is LGHNA and CDR2 YNFKEQ. CDR3 sequence reads: CASSHDRGPGNTIYF. For the CDR3, the DNA is TGTGCCAGCAGTCACGACAGGGGGCCAGGAAACACCATATATTTT.

The chain has TRBV28 and TRBJ1-5; D unclear. In germline, CDR1 is MDHEN, CDR2 SYDVKM. This CDR3 is 14 amino acids long. V lost 3 bases and J 5 bases, leaving 11 bases between the germline ends. CDR3 sequence: CASSFEAHHQPQHF. The CDR3 nucleotides read TGTGCCAGCAGTTTCGAGGCCCATCATCAGCCCCAGCATTTT.

The chain links TRBV11-1 to TRBJ2-3, with TRBD2 identical over 11 bases. CDR1 is SGHAT, CDR2 FQDESV, per germline (reference sequence). Germline trimming cut 6 bases from V and 6 bases from J; bases unmatched to any gene: 5. CDR3 size: 14 residues. The CDR3, as DNA: TGTGCCAGCAGAGAACTAGCGGGGGCCGATACGCAGTATTTT. This gives the protein CASRELAGADTQYF.

The chain uses TRBV6-1 and TRBJ2-1; the match to TRBD1 covers 8 bases. V shed 3 bases and J 6 bases; nucleotides not matched to a gene: 4. The CDR3 contains 14 residues. The V gene's germline CDR1 is MNHNS and CDR2 SASEGT. This CDR3 is CASSDPTGVNEQFF. CDR3 nucleotides: TGTGCCAGCAGTGACCCGACAGGGGTCAATGAGCAGTTCTTC.

The rearrangement links TRBV4-1 to TRBJ1-5; D is unresolved. CDR1 MGHRA and CDR2 YSYEKL come from the germline V gene. CDR3 size: 14 residues. Trimming removed 3 bases at V and 3 bases at J, with 9 bases between. CDR3 sequence (DNA): TGCGCCAGCAGCCAGGGCAGACTCAATCAGCCCCAGCATTTT. Its translation: CASSQGRLNQPQHF.

This chain links TRBV19 with TRBJ1-2, with TRBD1 matching 8 bases. Germline V gene sequence: CDR1 LNHDA, CDR2 SQIVND (reference sequence). Trimming at V came to 3 bases and at J to 8 bases, leaving 8 bases not matched to a gene. This CDR3 comprises 14 residues. CDR3: CASSISAGGGGYTF. As DNA, the CDR3 is TGTGCCAGTAGTATTTCGGCAGGGGGCGGCGGCTACACCTTC.

This chain uses TRBV9 with TRBJ2-1; 9 positions agree with TRBD2. The germline gives CDR1 SGDLS, CDR2 YYNGEE. Trimming removed 2 bases from V and 9 bases from J; junction bases left unmatched: 3. The CDR3 extends over 13 amino acids. The CDR3 loop is CASSVRGGREQFF. CDR3 sequence (DNA): TGTGCCAGCAGCGTGCGGGGGGGCCGTGAGCAGTTCTTC.

This chain links TRBV6-1 with TRBJ2-5; the D call may be TRBD1 or TRBD2 (5 bases each). The CDR3 is 13 residues long. V was clipped by 5 bases and J by 1 base, with 8 bases between them. Germline V CDR1 and CDR2: MNHNS, SASEGT. The CDR3 DNA reads as TGTGCCAGCAGTAAGGGGACCCAAGAGACCCAGTACTTC. This translates into CASSKGTQETQYF.

This clone was counted between two and nine times. This chain's CDR3 is CASSRGQLNTEAFF. The CDR3, as DNA: TGTGCCAGCAGTCGGGGACAGCTGAACACTGAAGCTTTCTTT. This rearrangement joins TRBV5-4 to TRBJ1-1, with 7 positions matching TRBD1. CDR3 length equals 14 residues. The ends lost 5 bases at V and 0 bases at J; junction bases unmatched: 4. Germline-derived CDR1 and CDR2 are SGHNT and YYREEE (reference sequence).

This clone is a singleton in its sample. This chain joins TRBV7-9 and TRBJ2-6; D unclear. There are 15 residues in the CDR3. Germline lookup yields CDR1 SEHNR and CDR2 FQNEAQ (reference sequence). Between the trimmed V and J ends, which lost 1 base and 2 bases, there was a span of 6 bases. CDR3 loop: CASSLVLAGANVLTF. CDR3 DNA: TGTGCCAGCAGCTTAGTCTTAGCTGGGGCCAACGTCCTGACTTTC.